Shown below are 25 T cell receptor beta chains from a single sample sequenced in a study of shared clonotypes between healthy human individuals. The method was immunoSEQ multiplex PCR; TCRdb's version includes in-frame clones alone and lacks a portion of them. The sample yields some 2,400,000 clones, approximately 95% seen once. Sequences were obtained from naive CD4+ T cells sorted from blood. Subset denoted: CD45RA+ positively selected. These receptor sequences come from a man aged 18 to 29 in good health.

This chain connects TRBV6-5 to TRBJ1-4; the D gene is possibly TRBD1 (5 bases). The CDR3 contains 13 residues. V dropped 4 bases and J dropped 5 bases, with 8 bases sitting between them. The germline V gene encodes CDR1 MNHEY and CDR2 SVGAGI. The CDR3: CASSLTVNEKLFF. The CDR3 DNA sequence: TGTGCCAGCAGTTTGACAGTCAATGAAAAACTGTTTTTT.

This rearrangement joins TRBV6-1 to TRBJ2-7, with a possible D match to TRBD2 (7 bases). CDR1 is MNHNS and CDR2 is SASEGT in the germline V gene. The V gene lost 7 bases and the J gene lost 2 bases, with 18 bases spanning the gap. This CDR3 has 15 residues. CDR3 bases: TGTGCCAGCATCGAGGGGGGCGCGGGGGCCTACGAGCAGTACTTC. Its translation: CASIEGGAGAYEQYF.

The rearrangement joins TRBV6-5 to TRBJ2-7; D may be TRBD1 or TRBD2 (5 bases each). Germline values: CDR1 MNHEY, CDR2 SVGAGI. CDR3 length equals 15 residues. Trimming cost V 5 bases and J 2 bases, with 16 bases left between them. The CDR3 DNA follows: TGTGCCAGCAGTCGCCGAGGGGACGGGGCCTACGAGCAGTACTTC. As protein: CASSRRGDGAYEQYF.

CDR3 loop: CASSVEHRNSPLHF. CDR3 DNA sequence: TGTGCCAGCAGCGTAGAGCACCGAAATTCACCCCTCCACTTT. The chain joins TRBV9 to TRBJ1-6; D is ambiguous. The CDR3 runs to 14 residues. Germline V gene data show CDR1 as SGDLS and CDR2 as YYNGEE. Trimming took off 0 bases at V and 7 bases at J, with 8 bases between the two ends.

The CDR3 sequence: CASSPTGTGVPTGGANVLTF. CDR3 DNA: TGTGCCAGCAGTCCCACCGGGACAGGGGTCCCCACAGGTGGGGCCAACGTCCTGACTTTC. The chain employs TRBV27 and TRBJ2-6; 10 bases match TRBD1. Germline CDR1 reads MNHEY; CDR2 reads SMNVEV (reference sequence). The CDR3 totals 20 residues. V was pared by 5 bases and J by 3 bases, with 16 bases of the junction left unmatched.

This CDR3 is CASTLPAGQLNQPQHF. In DNA, the CDR3 is TGTGCCAGCACCCTTCCGGCGGGGCAGCTCAATCAGCCCCAGCATTTT. V and J are TRBV4-2 and TRBJ1-5; a weak D match, TRBD1 (5 bases). The CDR3 consists of 16 residues. The V and J ends lost 7 bases and 3 bases respectively, with 19 bases between them. The germline gives CDR1 LGHNA, CDR2 YNFKEQ.

The rearrangement uses TRBV30 and TRBJ1-4; weak D call: TRBD1 (6 bases). Trimming pared 1 base from V and 7 bases from J, leaving 13 bases between. The length of the CDR3 is 14 residues. Germline V lookup: CDR1 GTSNPN, CDR2 SVGIG (reference sequence). The CDR3 reads CAWSGGGLGEKLFF. CDR3 nucleotides: TGTGCCTGGAGTGGCGGGGGGCTAGGTGAAAAACTGTTTTTT.

The V and J genes are TRBV11-2 and TRBJ1-3, with TRBD1 identical over 8 bases. J was trimmed by 1 base and V by 4 bases; bases with no gene match: 6. CDR1 and CDR2 (germline): SGHAT, FQNNGV. The CDR3 loop spans 16 amino acids. CDR3 DNA sequence: TGTGCCAGCAGCTCGCCCCGGACAGGGTCTGGAAACACCATATATTTT. This sequence encodes CASSSPRTGSGNTIYF.

The rearrangement links TRBV11-2 to TRBJ2-2; D not certain. Germline assignment: CDR1 SGHAT and CDR2 FQNNGV. This CDR3 has 13 residues. Trimming stripped 2 bases from V and 7 bases from J, with 8 bases between. The CDR3 reads CASSLMPSGELFF. CDR3 sequence (DNA): TGTGCCAGCAGCTTAATGCCTAGCGGGGAGCTGTTTTTT.

CDR3 amino acids: CASSPPPGTVNYGYTF. Written as DNA, the CDR3 is TGTGCCAGCAGCCCCCCACCCGGGACGGTGAACTATGGCTACACCTTC. The rearrangement links TRBV5-4 to TRBJ1-2; possibly TRBD1 for D (5 bases). V lost 4 bases and J 2 bases, leaving 18 bases between the germline ends. This CDR3 has 16 residues. From germline, CDR1 is SGHNT and CDR2 YYREEE (reference sequence).

The gene calls are TRBV6-1 and TRBJ1-1; TRBD1 matches 8 bases. CDR3 size: 14 residues. From germline, CDR1 is MNHNS and CDR2 SASEGT. V was pared by 5 bases and J by 4 bases, with 6 bases of the junction left unmatched. In DNA, the CDR3 is TGTGCCAGCAGTCCCAGGGGGCTGAGCACTGAAGCTTTCTTT. Translation: CASSPRGLSTEAFF.

V gene TRBV6-1 combines with J gene TRBJ2-1, with D hard to call. The CDR3 length is 11 residues. V shed 7 bases and J shed 5 bases, with 6 bases lying between them. CDR1 is MNHNS and CDR2 is SASEGT in the germline V gene. CDR3 DNA sequence: TGTGCCAGCACCACCAACAATGAGCAGTTCTTC. Protein sequence: CASTTNNEQFF.

The genes are TRBV15 and TRBJ2-7; D might be TRBD1 or TRBD2, each matching 7 bases. Per germline, CDR1 LNHNV and CDR2 YYDKDF (reference sequence). CDR3 length: 16 residues. Deletions cut 5 bases from V and 6 bases from J, with 23 bases between. CDR3 sequence reads: CATSGGSTTGRVEQYF. Here the CDR3 DNA reads TGTGCCACCAGCGGAGGGTCCACGACAGGGAGGGTCGAGCAGTACTTC.

This chain joins TRBV19 and TRBJ1-5, with D tentatively TRBD1 (5 bases). Germline lookup yields CDR1 LNHDA and CDR2 SQIVND (reference sequence). The length of the CDR3 is 14 residues. V lost 1 base and J 5 bases, leaving 9 bases between the germline ends. The CDR3 is CASSIGGNHQPQHF. CDR3 nucleotide sequence: TGTGCCAGTAGTATAGGGGGCAACCATCAGCCCCAGCATTTT.

This sequence joins TRBV5-4 and TRBJ2-2; D not resolved. The CDR3 has 14 residues. Per germline, CDR1 SGHNT and CDR2 YYREEE (reference sequence). Trimming shortened V by 5 bases and J by 2 bases, and 10 bases separated the two germline ends. The CDR3 DNA is TGTGCCAGCAGGCTTGACTTCAACACCGGGGAGCTGTTTTTT. It is translated as CASRLDFNTGELFF.

This clone was seen only once. V and J are TRBV13 and TRBJ1-5, with TRBD1 matching over 7 bases. The J segment lost 1 base and the V segment lost 5 bases, leaving 5 bases of the junction unmatched. This CDR3 has 15 amino acids. CDR1 and CDR2 (germline): PRHDT, FYEKMQ (reference sequence). CDR3 bases: TGTGCCAGCAGCAAAGACAGGGTGAGCAATCAGCCCCAGCATTTT. Its translation is CASSKDRVSNQPQHF.

As for this clone: The same CDR3 can be traced to other DNA sequences in this sample. The chain employs TRBV6-1 and TRBJ2-3, with D maybe TRBD1 (6 bases). Germline assignment: CDR1 MNHNS and CDR2 SASEGT. The CDR3 length is 14 residues. The V and J ends lost 2 bases and 2 bases respectively, with 8 bases between them. CDR3 amino acids: CASSELGATDTQYF. CDR3 coding DNA: TGTGCCAGCAGTGAATTGGGGGCCACAGATACGCAGTATTTT.

V is TRBV11-2 and J is TRBJ2-3, with D possibly being TRBD2 (5 bases). The ends were cut back, 8 bases at V and 2 bases at J, with 11 bases in the middle. The length of the CDR3 is 13 residues. CDR1 SGHAT and CDR2 FQNNGV come from the germline V gene. The CDR3 bases are TGTGCCAGCGTGGGAGTGTACACAGATACGCAGTATTTT. Translation: CASVGVYTDTQYF.

CDR3 residues: CASSPRTGIGNQPQHF. The DNA of the CDR3 is TGTGCCAGCAGTCCACGGACAGGGATAGGCAATCAGCCCCAGCATTTT. This chain connects TRBV6-6 to TRBJ1-5, with 8 bases that match TRBD1. The ends lost 5 bases at V and 2 bases at J; junction bases unmatched: 8. In germline, CDR1 is MNHNY, CDR2 SVGAGI (reference sequence). The CDR3 sequence is 16 residues long.

The CDR3 DNA sequence: TGTGCTAGTGGTCCCCCGCTGGCACTTTACAATGAGCAGTTCTTC. This gives the protein CASGPPLALYNEQFF. The chain is built from TRBV12-5 and TRBJ2-1; D ambiguous. V gave up 5 bases and J gave up 4 bases, with 15 bases separating them. CDR1 LGHNT and CDR2 FRNRAP come from the germline V gene. The CDR3 loop spans 15 amino acids.

This clone has at least ten counts. Within the sample, other DNA sequences also encode this same CDR3. This chain joins TRBV5-1 and TRBJ2-5, with D unresolved. The germline V and J ends were trimmed by 2 bases and 1 base, with 0 bases remaining between them. Per the germline V gene, CDR1 is SGHRS and CDR2 is YFSETQ. The length of the CDR3 is 11 residues. The CDR3: CASSFQETQYF. The CDR3 DNA sequence: TGCGCCAGCAGCTTCCAAGAGACCCAGTACTTC.

This sequence joins TRBV7-2 and TRBJ2-2; 7 nucleotides align to TRBD1. CDR1 SGHTA and CDR2 FQGNSA come from the germline V gene. The CDR3 is made up of 16 amino acids. V lost 2 bases and J lost 5; bases outside the gene matches: 8. The CDR3 sequence: CASSLFSTGITGELFF. The DNA for the CDR3 is TGTGCCAGCAGCTTATTCTCGACAGGGATTACCGGGGAGCTGTTTTTT. The entire variable domain, with the rest obtained from reference TRBV7-2 and TRBJ2-2, is as follows: GAGVSQSPSNKVTEKGKDVELRCDPISGHTALYWYRQSLGQGLEFLIYFQGNSAPDKSGLPSDRFSAERTGGSVSTLTIQRTQQEDSAVYLCASSLFSTGITGELFFGEGSRLTVL.

A note on this clone: The junction shows a germline mismatch at one end, possibly a read error. The chain joins TRBV6-5 to TRBJ1-4, with D uncertain. CDR1 and CDR2 from the germline V gene are MNHEY and SVGAGI. CDR3 length: 15 residues. CDR3: CASSDSYGLGEKLFF. CDR3 DNA: TGTGCCAGCAGTGACTCATATGGGCTGGGGGAAAAACTGTTTTTT.

CDR3 coding DNA: TGTGCCTGGGAGGTGACTAACTATGGCTACACCTTC. This sequence encodes CAWEVTNYGYTF. J is TRBJ1-2 and V is TRBV30; D call uncertain. This CDR3 contains 12 residues. Germline V gives CDR1 GTSNPN, CDR2 SVGIG (reference sequence). V gave up 5 bases and J gave up 0 bases, with 7 bases separating them.

V usage is TRBV5-1 and J usage is TRBJ1-5, with TRBD1 matching 9 bases. The CDR3 consists of 19 residues. CDR1 is SGHRS, CDR2 YFSETQ, per germline. The V gene end was trimmed by 3 bases and the J gene end by 1 base; junction bases not matched to a gene: 14. This CDR3 is CASSSIRDRVSISNQPQHF. The DNA for the CDR3 is TGCGCCAGCAGCTCGATCCGGGACAGGGTATCGATAAGCAATCAGCCCCAGCATTTT. The variable domain in full, completed from reference TRBV5-1 and TRBJ1-5, reads KAGVTQTPRYLIKTRGQQVTLSCSPISGHRSVSWYQQTPGQGLQFLFEYFSETQRNKGNFPGRFSGRQFSNSRSEMNVSTLELGDSALYLCASSSIRDRVSISNQPQHFGDGTRLSIL.